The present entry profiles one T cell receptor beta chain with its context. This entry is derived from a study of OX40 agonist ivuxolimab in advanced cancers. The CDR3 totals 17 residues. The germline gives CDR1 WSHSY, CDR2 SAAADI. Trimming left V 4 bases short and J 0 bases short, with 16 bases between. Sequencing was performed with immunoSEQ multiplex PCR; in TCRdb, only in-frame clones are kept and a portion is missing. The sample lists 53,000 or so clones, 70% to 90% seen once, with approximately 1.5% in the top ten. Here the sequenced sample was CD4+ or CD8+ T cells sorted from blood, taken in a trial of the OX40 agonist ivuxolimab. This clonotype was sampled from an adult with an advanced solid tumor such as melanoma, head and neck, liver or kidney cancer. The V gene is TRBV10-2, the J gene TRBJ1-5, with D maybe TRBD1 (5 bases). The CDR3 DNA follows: TGCGCCAGCAGTGCTCGAGACAGAACCTATAGCAATCAGCCCCAGCATTTT. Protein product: CASSARDRTYSNQPQHF.